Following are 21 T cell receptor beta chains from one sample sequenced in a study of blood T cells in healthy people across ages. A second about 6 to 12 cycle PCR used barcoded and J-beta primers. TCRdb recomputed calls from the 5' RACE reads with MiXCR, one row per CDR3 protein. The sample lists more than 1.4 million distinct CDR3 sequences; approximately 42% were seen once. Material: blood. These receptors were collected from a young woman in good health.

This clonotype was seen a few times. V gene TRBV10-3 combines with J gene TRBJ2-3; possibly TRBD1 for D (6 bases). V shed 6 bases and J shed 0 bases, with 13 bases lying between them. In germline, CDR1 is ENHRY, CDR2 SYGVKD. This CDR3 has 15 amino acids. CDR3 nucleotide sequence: TGTGCCATCAGCCAGGGGAGCGATAGCACAGATACGCAGTATTTT. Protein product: CAISQGSDSTDTQYF.

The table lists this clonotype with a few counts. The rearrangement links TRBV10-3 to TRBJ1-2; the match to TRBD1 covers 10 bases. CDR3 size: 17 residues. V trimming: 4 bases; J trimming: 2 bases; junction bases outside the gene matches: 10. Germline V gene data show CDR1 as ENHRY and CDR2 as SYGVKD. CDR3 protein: CAISATGTGERNYGYTF. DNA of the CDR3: TGTGCCATCAGTGCCACCGGGACAGGGGAGAGAAACTATGGCTACACCTTC.

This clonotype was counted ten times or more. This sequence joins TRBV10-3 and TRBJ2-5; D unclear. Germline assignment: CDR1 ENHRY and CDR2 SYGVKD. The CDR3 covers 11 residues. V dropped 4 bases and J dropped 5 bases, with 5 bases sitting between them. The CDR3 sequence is CAISASETQYF. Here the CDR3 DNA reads TGTGCCATCAGTGCGTCCGAGACCCAGTACTTC.

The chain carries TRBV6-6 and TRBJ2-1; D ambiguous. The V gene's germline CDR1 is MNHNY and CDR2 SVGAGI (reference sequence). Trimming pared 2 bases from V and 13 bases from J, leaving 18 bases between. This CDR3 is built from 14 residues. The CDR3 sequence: CASSYASRKETQFF. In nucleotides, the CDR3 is TGTGCCAGCAGTTACGCGAGCAGGAAAGAGACCCAGTTCTTC.

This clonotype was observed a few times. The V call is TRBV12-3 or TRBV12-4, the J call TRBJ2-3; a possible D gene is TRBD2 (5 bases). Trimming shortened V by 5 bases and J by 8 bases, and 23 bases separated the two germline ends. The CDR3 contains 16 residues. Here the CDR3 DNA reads TGTGCCAGCAGTCCGGAGCTAGCCTTGGGTCCCCTTACGCAGTATTTT. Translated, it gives CASSPELALGPLTQYF.

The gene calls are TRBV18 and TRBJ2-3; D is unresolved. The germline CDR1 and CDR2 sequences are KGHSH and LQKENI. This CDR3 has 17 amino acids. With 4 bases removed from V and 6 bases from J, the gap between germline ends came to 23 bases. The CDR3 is CASSQNTAIQARDTQYF. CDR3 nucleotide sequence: TGTGCCAGCTCACAAAATACGGCCATTCAGGCGCGGGATACGCAGTATTTT.

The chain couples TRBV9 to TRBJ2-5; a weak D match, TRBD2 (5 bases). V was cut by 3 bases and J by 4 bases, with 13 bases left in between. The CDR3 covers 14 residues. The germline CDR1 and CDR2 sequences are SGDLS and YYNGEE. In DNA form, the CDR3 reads TGTGCCAGCAGCGAGAGGGCCGGGCCAGAGACCCAGTACTTC. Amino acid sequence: CASSERAGPETQYF.

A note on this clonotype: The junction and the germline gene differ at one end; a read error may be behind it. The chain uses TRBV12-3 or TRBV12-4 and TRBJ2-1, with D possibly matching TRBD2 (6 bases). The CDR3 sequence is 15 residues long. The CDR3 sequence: CASSSRRGSYNEQFF. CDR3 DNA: TGTGCCAGCAGTTCGAGGCGGGGTTCCTACAATGAGCAGTTCTTT.

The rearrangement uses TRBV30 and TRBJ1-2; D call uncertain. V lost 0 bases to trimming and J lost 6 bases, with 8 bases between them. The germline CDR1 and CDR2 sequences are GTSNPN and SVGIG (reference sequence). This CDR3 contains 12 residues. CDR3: CAWSVAKDGYTF. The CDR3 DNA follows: TGTGCCTGGAGTGTAGCCAAAGATGGCTACACCTTC.

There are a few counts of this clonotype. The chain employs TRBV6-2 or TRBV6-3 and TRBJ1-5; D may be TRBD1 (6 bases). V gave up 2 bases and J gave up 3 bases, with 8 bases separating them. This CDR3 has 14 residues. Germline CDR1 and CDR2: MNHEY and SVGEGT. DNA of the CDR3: TGTGCCAGCAGTTACGGACAGAACAATCAGCCCCAGCATTTT. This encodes CASSYGQNNQPQHF.

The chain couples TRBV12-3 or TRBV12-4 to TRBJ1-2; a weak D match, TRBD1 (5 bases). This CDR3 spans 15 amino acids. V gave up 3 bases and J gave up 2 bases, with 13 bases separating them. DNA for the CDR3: TGTGCCAGCAGTTTCGGGGCAGTTCACAACTATGGCTACACCTTC. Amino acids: CASSFGAVHNYGYTF.

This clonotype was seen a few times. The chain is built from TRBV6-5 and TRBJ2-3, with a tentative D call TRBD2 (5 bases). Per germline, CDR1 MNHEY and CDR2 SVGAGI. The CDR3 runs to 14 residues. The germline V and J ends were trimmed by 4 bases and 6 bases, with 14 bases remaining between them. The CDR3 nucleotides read TGTGCCAGCAGTTTCGGGGTCTTGGGGGATACGCAGTATTTT. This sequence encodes CASSFGVLGDTQYF.

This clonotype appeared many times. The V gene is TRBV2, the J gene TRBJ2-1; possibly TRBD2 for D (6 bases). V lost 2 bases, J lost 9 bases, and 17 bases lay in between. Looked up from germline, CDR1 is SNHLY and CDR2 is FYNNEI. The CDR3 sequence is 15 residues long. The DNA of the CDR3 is TGTGCCAGCAGTGAACGGGGGACTTCCTATGGTGAGCAGTTCTTC. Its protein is CASSERGTSYGEQFF. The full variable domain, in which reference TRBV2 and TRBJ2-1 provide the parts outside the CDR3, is EPEVTQTPSHQVTQMGQEVILRCVPISNHLYFYWYRQILGQKVEFLVSFYNNEISEKSEIFDDQFSVERPDGSNFTLKIRSTKLEDSAMYFCASSERGTSYGEQFFGPGTRLTVL.

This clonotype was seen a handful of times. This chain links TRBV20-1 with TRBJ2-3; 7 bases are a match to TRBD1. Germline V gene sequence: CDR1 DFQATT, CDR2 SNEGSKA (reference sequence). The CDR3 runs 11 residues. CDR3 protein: CSTTGMDTQYF. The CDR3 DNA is TGCAGCACGACAGGGATGGATACGCAGTATTTT.

The CDR3 bases are TGTGCCAGCAGTAACGGACTAGCGGGTACCCTGGGGGGGGGTACGCAGTATTTT. Its protein is CASSNGLAGTLGGGTQYF. This chain joins TRBV6-5 and TRBJ2-3; 11 bases match TRBD2. CDR1 and CDR2 from the germline V gene are MNHEY and SVGAGI. Trimming took 5 bases from V and 8 from J; bases not matched to a gene: 18. The CDR3 is 18 amino acids.

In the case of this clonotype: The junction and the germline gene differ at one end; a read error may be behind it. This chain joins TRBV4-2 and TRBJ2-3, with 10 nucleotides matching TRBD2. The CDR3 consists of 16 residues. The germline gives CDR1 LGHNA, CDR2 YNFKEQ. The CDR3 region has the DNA TGTGCCAGCAGCCAAACTAGCGGGAACCCCACAGATATGCAGTATTTT. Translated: CASSQTSGNPTDMQYF.

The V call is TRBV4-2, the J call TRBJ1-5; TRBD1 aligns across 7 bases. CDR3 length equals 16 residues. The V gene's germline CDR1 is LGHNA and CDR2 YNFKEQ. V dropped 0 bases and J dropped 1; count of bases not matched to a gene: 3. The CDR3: CASSQDDRVSNQPQHF. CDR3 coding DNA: TGTGCCAGCAGCCAAGATGACAGGGTCAGCAATCAGCCCCAGCATTTT.

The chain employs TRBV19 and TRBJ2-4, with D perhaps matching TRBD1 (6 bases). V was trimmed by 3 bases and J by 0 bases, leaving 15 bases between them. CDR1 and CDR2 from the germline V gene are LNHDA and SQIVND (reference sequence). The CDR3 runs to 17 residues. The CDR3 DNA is TGTGCCAGTAGTATTGTTGGCACAGGGCCAGCCAAAAACATTCAGTACTTC. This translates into CASSIVGTGPAKNIQYF.

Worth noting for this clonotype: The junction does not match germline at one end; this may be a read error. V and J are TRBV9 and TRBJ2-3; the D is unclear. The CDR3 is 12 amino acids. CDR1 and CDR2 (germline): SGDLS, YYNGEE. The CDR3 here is CAGSYGTDTQYF. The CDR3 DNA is TGTGCCGGCAGCTATGGCACAGATACGCAGTATTTT.

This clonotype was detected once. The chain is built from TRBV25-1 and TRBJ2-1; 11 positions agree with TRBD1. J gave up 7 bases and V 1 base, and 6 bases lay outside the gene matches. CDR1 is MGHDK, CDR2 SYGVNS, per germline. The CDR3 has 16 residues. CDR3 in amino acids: CASSELGTGGINEQFF. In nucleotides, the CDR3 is TGTGCCAGCAGTGAATTAGGGACAGGGGGGATTAATGAGCAGTTCTTC. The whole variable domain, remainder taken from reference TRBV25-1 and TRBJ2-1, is EADIYQTPRYLVIGTGKKITLECSQTMGHDKMYWYQQDPGMELHLIHYSYGVNSTEKGDLSSESTVSRIRTEHFPLTLESARPSHTSQYLCASSELGTGGINEQFFGPGTRLTVL.

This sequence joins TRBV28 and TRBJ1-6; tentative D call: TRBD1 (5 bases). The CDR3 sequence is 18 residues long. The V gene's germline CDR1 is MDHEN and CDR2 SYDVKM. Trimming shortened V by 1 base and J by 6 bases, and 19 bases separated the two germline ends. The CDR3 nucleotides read TGTGCCAGCAGTTTATCGGGTATGGCGGGACTCGGTAATTCACCCCTCCACTTT. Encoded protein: CASSLSGMAGLGNSPLHF.